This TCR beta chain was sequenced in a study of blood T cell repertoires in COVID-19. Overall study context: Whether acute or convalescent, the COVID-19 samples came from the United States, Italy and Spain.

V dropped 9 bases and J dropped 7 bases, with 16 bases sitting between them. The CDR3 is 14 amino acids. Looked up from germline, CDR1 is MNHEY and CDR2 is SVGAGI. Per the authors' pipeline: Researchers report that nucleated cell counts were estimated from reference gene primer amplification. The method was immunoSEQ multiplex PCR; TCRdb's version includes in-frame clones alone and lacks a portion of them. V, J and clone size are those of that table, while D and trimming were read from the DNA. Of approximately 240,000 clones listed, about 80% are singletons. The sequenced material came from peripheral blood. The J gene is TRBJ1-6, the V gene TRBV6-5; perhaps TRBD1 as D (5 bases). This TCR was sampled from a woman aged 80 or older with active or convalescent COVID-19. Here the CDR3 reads CASKGPPGNSPLHF. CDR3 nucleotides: TGTGCCAGTAAGGGGCCCCCTGGAAATTCACCCCTCCACTTT.